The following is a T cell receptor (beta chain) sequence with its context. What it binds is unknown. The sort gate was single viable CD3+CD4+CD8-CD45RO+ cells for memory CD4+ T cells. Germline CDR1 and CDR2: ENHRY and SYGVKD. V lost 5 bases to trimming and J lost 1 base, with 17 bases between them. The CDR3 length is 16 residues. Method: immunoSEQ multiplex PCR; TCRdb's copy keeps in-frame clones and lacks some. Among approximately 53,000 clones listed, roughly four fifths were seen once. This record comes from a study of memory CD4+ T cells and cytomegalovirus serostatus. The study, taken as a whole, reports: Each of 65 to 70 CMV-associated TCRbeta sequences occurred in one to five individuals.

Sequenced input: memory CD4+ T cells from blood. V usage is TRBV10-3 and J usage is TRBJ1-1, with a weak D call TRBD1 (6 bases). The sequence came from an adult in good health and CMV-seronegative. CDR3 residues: CAISTGRSRRNTEAFF. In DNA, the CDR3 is TGTGCCATCAGTACAGGGAGGAGCAGACGGAACACTGAAGCTTTCTTT.